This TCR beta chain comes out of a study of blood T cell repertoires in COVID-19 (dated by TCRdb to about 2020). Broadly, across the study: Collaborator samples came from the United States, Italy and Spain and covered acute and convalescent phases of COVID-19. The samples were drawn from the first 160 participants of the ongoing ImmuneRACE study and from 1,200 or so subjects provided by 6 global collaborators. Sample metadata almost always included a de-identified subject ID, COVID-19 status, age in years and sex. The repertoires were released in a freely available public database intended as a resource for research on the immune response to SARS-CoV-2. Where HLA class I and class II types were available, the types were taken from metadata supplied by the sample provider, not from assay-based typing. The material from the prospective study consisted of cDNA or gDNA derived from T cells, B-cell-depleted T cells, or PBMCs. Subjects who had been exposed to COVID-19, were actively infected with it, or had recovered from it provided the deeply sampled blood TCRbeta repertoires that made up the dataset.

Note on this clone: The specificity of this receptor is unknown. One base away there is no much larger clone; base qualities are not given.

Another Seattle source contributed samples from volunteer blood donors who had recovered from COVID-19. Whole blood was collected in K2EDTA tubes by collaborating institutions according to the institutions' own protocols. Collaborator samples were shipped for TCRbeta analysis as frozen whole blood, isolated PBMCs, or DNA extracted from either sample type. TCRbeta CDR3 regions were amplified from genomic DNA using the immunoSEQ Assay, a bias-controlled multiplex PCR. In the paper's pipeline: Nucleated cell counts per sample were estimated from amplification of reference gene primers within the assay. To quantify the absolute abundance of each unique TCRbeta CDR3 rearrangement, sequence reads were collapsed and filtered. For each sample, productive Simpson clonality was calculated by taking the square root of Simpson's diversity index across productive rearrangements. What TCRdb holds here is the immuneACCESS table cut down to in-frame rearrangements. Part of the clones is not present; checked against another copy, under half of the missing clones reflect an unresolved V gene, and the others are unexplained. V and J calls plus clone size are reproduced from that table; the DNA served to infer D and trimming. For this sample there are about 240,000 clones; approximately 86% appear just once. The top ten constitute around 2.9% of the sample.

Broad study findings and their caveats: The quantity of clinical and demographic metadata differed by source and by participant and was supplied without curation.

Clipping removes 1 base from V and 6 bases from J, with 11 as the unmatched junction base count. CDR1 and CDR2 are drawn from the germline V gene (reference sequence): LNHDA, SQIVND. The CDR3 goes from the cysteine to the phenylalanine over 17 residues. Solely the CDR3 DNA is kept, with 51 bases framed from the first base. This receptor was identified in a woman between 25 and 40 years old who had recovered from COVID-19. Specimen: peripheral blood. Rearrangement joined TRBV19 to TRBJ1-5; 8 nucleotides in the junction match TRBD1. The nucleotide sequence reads TGTGCCAGTAGTATAGGCCCGACAGGGGCCACAGGTCAGCCCCAGCATTTT. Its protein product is CASSIGPTGATGQPQHF.